The 28 T cell receptor beta chains listed next were all sequenced from one sample in a study of CD8 T cells in cerebrospinal fluid in Alzheimer's disease. TCRdb re-analyzed the 10x single-cell sequencing reads; it lists each CDR3 protein once, without DNA. In all, the sample yields about 1,500 distinct CDR3 sequences. The sequencing input was cerebrospinal fluid. The receptors shown here come from a human donor in good health.

By frequency, this clonotype is large. The chain couples TRBV5-1 to TRBJ2-5; TCRdb proposes TRBD2, but this gene call is untestable without DNA. Germline-derived CDR1 and CDR2 are SGHRS and YFSETQ. The CDR3 is 14 residues long. CDR3 in amino acids: CASSRREGEETQYF.

This clonotype is classed as medium-sized by frequency. The chain uses TRBV9 and TRBJ2-3; the D gene TCRdb calls, TRBD2, cannot be checked with no DNA. The length of the CDR3 is 16 residues. Germline-derived CDR1 and CDR2 are SGDLS and YYNGEE. The CDR3 sequence: CASSVTVGTSFYTQYF.

This clonotype is large by frequency. The rearrangement joins TRBV11-3 to TRBJ1-2. This CDR3 contains 13 residues. Germline assignment: CDR1 SGHNT and CDR2 YENEEA. CDR3 loop: CASSPPQCRGYTF.

According to its frequency, this clonotype is medium-sized. The CDR3 region is CASSENRDYGYTF. This chain links TRBV10-1 with TRBJ1-2; as DNA is missing, the TRBD1 call by TCRdb cannot be tested. The CDR3 loop spans 13 amino acids. Germline CDR1 WNHNN, CDR2 SYGVQD (reference sequence).

By frequency, this clonotype is large (0.1 to 1%). The J gene is TRBJ2-4, the V gene TRBV6-2 or TRBV6-3; TCRdb outputs TRBD1, but without DNA this stays unchecked. Per the germline V gene, CDR1 is MNHEY and CDR2 is SVGEGT. This CDR3 comprises 14 residues. The CDR3 is CASSSGTPGNIQYF.

This clonotype is called medium-sized based on its frequency. J is TRBJ1-2 and V is TRBV6-6; TCRdb names TRBD1, which stays unverified in the absence of DNA. Germline values: CDR1 MNHNY, CDR2 SVGAGI (reference sequence). The CDR3 runs 14 residues. The CDR3 region is CASSYPTGNYGYTF.

This clonotype registers medium-sized by frequency. The chain is built from TRBV2 and TRBJ1-4. From germline, CDR1 is SNHLY and CDR2 FYNNEI. This CDR3 has 15 residues. Here the CDR3 reads CASSEYGRERVKLFF.

This clonotype shows up as medium-sized (0.01 to 0.1%) by frequency. The rearrangement links TRBV20-1 to TRBJ1-5; as DNA is missing, the TRBD1 call by TCRdb cannot be tested. Germline assignment: CDR1 DFQATT and CDR2 SNEGSKA (reference sequence). The CDR3 extends over 15 amino acids. The CDR3 region is CSGSRADHPNQPQHF.

By frequency, this clonotype is medium-sized. The chain links TRBV19 to TRBJ2-1; there is no DNA to check the TCRdb D call of TRBD1. Germline CDR1 and CDR2: LNHDA and SQIVND (reference sequence). The CDR3 totals 17 residues. The CDR3 sequence: CASAIRSGARAGNEQFF.

Considering frequency, this clonotype is medium-sized. This rearrangement joins TRBV4-2 to TRBJ2-5; the D call of TRBD2 rests on TCRdb alone, since no DNA is present to check it. Germline V gene sequence: CDR1 LGHNA, CDR2 YNFKEQ. The CDR3 is 17 amino acids. The CDR3 sequence is CASSRGAGLAGQETQYF.

This clonotype is medium-sized (0.01 to 0.1%) by frequency. The V call is TRBV3-1, the J call TRBJ1-4; no DNA is available, so the TRBD1 call from TCRdb remains unchecked. The CDR3 loop spans 14 amino acids. CDR1 is LGHDT, CDR2 YNNKEL, per germline (reference sequence). The CDR3: CASSQSRGLEKLFF.

This clonotype is labeled medium-sized based on frequency. V and J are TRBV30 and TRBJ1-6. Germline V gene lookup returns CDR1 GTSNPN and CDR2 SVGIG (reference sequence). The CDR3 totals 12 residues. The CDR3 spells CAWRDYNSPLHF.

This clonotype registers large (0.1 to 1%) by frequency. V is TRBV10-2 and J is TRBJ2-7; TCRdb indicates TRBD2, and absent DNA this call remains unverified. CDR3 length: 11 amino acids. The germline V gene encodes CDR1 WSHSY and CDR2 SAAADI. The CDR3 here is CASRAEGEQYF.

This clonotype counts as medium-sized by frequency. The CDR3 region is CASSYTGTGAEKLFF. The V and J genes are TRBV2 and TRBJ1-4; TCRdb indicates TRBD1, and absent DNA this call remains unverified. CDR1 is SNHLY, CDR2 FYNNEI, per germline. The CDR3 is 15 residues long.

This clonotype shows up as medium-sized (0.01 to 0.1%) by frequency. The chain combines TRBV20-1 with TRBJ2-7. This CDR3 spans 12 amino acids. The germline gives CDR1 DFQATT, CDR2 SNEGSKA (reference sequence). The CDR3 loop reads CSAFGGSYEQYF.

This clonotype ranks as medium-sized in terms of frequency. V gene TRBV2 combines with J gene TRBJ1-5. The CDR3 loop spans 13 amino acids. Per germline, CDR1 SNHLY and CDR2 FYNNEI. CDR3 amino acids: CAGARGLNQPQHF.

Judged by frequency, this clonotype is large. V is TRBV5-1 and J is TRBJ1-5; TCRdb's D gene call, TRBD1, goes unchecked for lack of DNA. This CDR3 region has 13 residues. Germline V gene data show CDR1 as SGHRS and CDR2 as YFSETQ. The CDR3 sequence is CASSRDSNQPQHF.

This clonotype is classed as medium-sized by frequency. The chain links TRBV10-3 to TRBJ1-3. CDR1 is ENHRY and CDR2 is SYGVKD in the germline V gene. The CDR3 contains 15 residues. CDR3: CAISDGGVFGNTIYF.

This clonotype registers medium-sized by frequency. The V gene is TRBV6-5, the J gene TRBJ1-5. Germline assignment: CDR1 MNHEY and CDR2 SVGAGI. The CDR3 loop spans 16 amino acids. CDR3 sequence: CATMKRGGRSNQPQHF.

This clonotype is deemed medium-sized by its frequency. The chain is built from TRBV20-1 and TRBJ1-4; the TCRdb D gene call, TRBD1, has no DNA to confirm it. This CDR3 is 14 amino acids long. CDR1 and CDR2 (germline): DFQATT, SNEGSKA (reference sequence). The CDR3 loop reads CSAPGGTWNEKLFF.

According to its frequency, this clonotype is medium-sized. V and J are TRBV6-1 and TRBJ1-4; the D gene TCRdb calls, TRBD1, cannot be checked with no DNA. This CDR3 is 13 amino acids long. The germline V gene encodes CDR1 MNHNS and CDR2 SASEGT. This CDR3 is CASSRGDLEKLFF.

This clonotype is called medium-sized based on its frequency. The chain links TRBV6-5 to TRBJ1-6. Per germline, CDR1 MNHEY and CDR2 SVGAGI. This CDR3 spans 14 amino acids. CDR3 region: CASSYPQVGSPLHF.

Considering frequency, this clonotype is medium-sized (0.01 to 0.1%). The rearrangement links TRBV30 to TRBJ1-1. Germline V CDR1 and CDR2: GTSNPN, SVGIG (reference sequence). The CDR3 consists of 11 residues. CDR3 loop: CAWRLTVGAFF.

By frequency, this clonotype is medium-sized. V usage is TRBV3-1 and J usage is TRBJ1-1. The CDR3 has 12 residues. The V gene's germline CDR1 is LGHDT and CDR2 YNNKEL (reference sequence). CDR3 sequence reads: CASSQDRLGAFF. The full variable domain, with the rest looked up from reference TRBV3-1 and TRBJ1-1, is DTAVSQTPKYLVTQMGNDKSIKCEQNLGHDTMYWYKQDSKKFLKIMFSYNNKELIINETVPNRFSPKSPDKAHLNLHINSLELGDSAVYFCASSQDRLGAFFGQGTRLTVV.

The chain carries TRBV20-1 and TRBJ2-1; the TCRdb call, TRBD1, lacks DNA for checking. Germline assignment: CDR1 DFQATT and CDR2 SNEGSKA (reference sequence). This CDR3 contains 15 residues. CDR3 in amino acids: CSARDGRKPNNEQFF.

This clonotype is labeled medium-sized based on frequency. The rearrangement uses TRBV19 and TRBJ2-2. CDR1 is LNHDA, CDR2 SQIVND, per germline (reference sequence). The length of the CDR3 is 12 residues. Here the CDR3 reads CASSVRGGELFF.

By frequency, this clonotype registers medium-sized (0.01 to 0.1%). This chain joins TRBV12-3 or TRBV12-4 and TRBJ1-6; lacking DNA, the TRBD1 call made by TCRdb goes unchecked. CDR3 length equals 14 residues. CDR3 protein: CASSLTGGNSPLHF.

Considering frequency, this clonotype is medium-sized. The CDR3 sequence: CASSAEVLAAQETQYF. The chain combines TRBV7-6 with TRBJ2-5; TCRdb selects TRBD2, and the lack of DNA leaves this call unchecked. The CDR3 has 16 amino acids. Germline assignment: CDR1 SGHVS and CDR2 FNYEAQ. Full variable domain (rest looked up from reference TRBV7-6 and TRBJ2-5): GAGVSQSPRYKVTKRGQDVALRCDPISGHVSLYWYRQALGQGPEFLTYFNYEAQQDKSGLPNDRFSAERPEGSISTLTIQRTEQRDSAMYRCASSAEVLAAQETQYFGPGTRLLVL.